Listed here is a single T cell receptor beta chain. Its antigen is unidentified. This CDR3 is also generated by other DNA sequences in the sample. TCRdb's copy holds only in-frame clones and misses some; the assay was immunoSEQ multiplex PCR. The sample has a few million clones, 93% seen once. The sample originates from a study of shared clonotypes between healthy human individuals. Study results and limitations: Shared across four donors were 4% to 6% of the naive CD4 clonotypes. Represented diversity, genetic and exposure-history alike, was limited by few donors.

CD4+ cells were split into CD45RA+ naive and CD45RA-negative memory subsets. In germline, CDR1 is SQVTM, CDR2 ANQGSEA. V dropped 4 bases and J dropped 5; count of bases not matched to a gene: 4. This CDR3 contains 12 residues. The J gene is TRBJ2-5, the V gene TRBV29-1; 7 nucleotides match TRBD1. The source of this sequence is a man younger than 35 in good health. Some clones in this sample may be carry-over from other donors' samples. Input material: naive CD4+ T cells from PBMCs. Subset indicated: CD45RA+ positively selected. CDR3: CSVGGTVETQYF. The CDR3 DNA sequence: TGCAGCGTTGGAGGGACAGTGGAGACCCAGTACTTC.